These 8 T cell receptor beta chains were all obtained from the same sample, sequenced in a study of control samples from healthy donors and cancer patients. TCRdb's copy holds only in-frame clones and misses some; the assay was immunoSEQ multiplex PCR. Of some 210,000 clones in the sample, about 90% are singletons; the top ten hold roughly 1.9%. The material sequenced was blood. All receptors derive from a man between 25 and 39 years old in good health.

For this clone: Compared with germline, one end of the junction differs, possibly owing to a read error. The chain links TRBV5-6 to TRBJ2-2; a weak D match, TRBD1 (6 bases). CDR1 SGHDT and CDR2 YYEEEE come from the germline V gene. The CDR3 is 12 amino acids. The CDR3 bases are TGTGCCAGCAGCCCGGGCCGAGGCAGGGGAGTTTTT. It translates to CASSPGRGRGVF.

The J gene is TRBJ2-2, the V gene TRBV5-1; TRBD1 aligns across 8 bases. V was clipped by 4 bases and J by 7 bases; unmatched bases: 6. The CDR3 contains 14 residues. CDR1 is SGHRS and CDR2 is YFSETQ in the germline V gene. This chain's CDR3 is CASSPDREIGELFF. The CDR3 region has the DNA TGCGCCAGCAGCCCGGACAGGGAAATCGGGGAGCTGTTTTTT.

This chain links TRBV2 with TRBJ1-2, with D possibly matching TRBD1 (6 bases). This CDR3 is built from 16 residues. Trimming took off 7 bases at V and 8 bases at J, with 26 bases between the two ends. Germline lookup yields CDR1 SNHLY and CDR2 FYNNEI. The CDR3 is CASNDRTYPSVGGYTF. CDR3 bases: TGTGCCAGCAATGACAGGACATACCCCTCCGTTGGCGGCTACACCTTC.

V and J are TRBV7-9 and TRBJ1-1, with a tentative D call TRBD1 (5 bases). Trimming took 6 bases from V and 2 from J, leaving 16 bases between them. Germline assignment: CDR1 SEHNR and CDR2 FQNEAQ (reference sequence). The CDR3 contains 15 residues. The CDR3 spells CASSFSYGGNTEAFF. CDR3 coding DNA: TGTGCCAGCAGTTTTAGTTACGGGGGTAACACTGAAGCTTTCTTT.

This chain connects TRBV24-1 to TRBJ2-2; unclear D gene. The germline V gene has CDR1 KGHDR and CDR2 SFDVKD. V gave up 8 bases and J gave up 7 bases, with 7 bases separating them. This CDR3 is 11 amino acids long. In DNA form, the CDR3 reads TGTGCCACCATAAGTGGCGGGGAGCTGTTTTTT. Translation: CATISGGELFF.

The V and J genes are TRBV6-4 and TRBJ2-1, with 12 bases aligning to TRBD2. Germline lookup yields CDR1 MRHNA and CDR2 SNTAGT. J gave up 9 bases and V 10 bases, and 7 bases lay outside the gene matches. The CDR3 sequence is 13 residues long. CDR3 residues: CATKTSGGCEQFF. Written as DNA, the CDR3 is TGTGCCACCAAGACTAGCGGGGGTTGTGAGCAGTTCTTC.

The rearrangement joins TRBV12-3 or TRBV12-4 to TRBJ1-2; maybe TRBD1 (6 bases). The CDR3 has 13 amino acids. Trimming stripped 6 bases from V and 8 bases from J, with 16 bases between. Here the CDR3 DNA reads TGTGCCAGCAGACTTAACACAGGGCGAGGCTACACCTTC. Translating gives CASRLNTGRGYTF.

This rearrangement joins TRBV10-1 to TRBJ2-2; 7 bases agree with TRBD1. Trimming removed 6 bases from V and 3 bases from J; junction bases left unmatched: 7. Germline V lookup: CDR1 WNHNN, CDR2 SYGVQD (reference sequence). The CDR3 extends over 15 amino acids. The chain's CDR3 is CASRPNTGDTGELFF. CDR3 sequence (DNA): TGCGCCAGCAGACCAAACACAGGGGACACCGGGGAGCTGTTTTTT.